The T cell receptor (beta chain) described here comes from a study of control samples from healthy donors and cancer patients. This table comes from immunoSEQ multiplex PCR, and its TCRdb copy is limited to in-frame clones, with some not included. The repertoire holds some 150,000 clones, with about 93% as singletons. Trimming stripped 3 bases from V and 4 bases from J, with 13 bases between. The CDR3 is 15 amino acids. The germline gives CDR1 LNHDA, CDR2 SQIVND (reference sequence). This chain joins TRBV19 and TRBJ1-5; D may be TRBD1 (5 bases). The receptor was derived from a man in his forties or fifties in good health. The sample consisted of blood. The CDR3 DNA follows: TGTGCCAGTAGTATGACGGGGTGGGGGAATCAGCCCCAGCATTTT. It yields the protein CASSMTGWGNQPQHF.